This T cell receptor (beta chain) was sequenced in a study of cytomegalovirus exposure and HLA in healthy donors. In the study overall: Of the donors genotyped, about 410 in all, around 76% fell in the Caucasian-associated ancestry cluster. General observations from the study: A later analysis, which compared TCR beta chains of equal frequency, found the HLA-associated ones more clonally expanded. As a later analysis revealed, the rate of TCR association differed by HLA locus, with DRB1 most and HLA-C fewest. Most of the CMV-associated TCR beta chains (in a later analysis) appeared to be HLA-restricted.

There are 15 residues in the CDR3. V was trimmed by 7 bases and J by 4 bases, leaving 19 bases between them. Germline CDR1 LNHDA, CDR2 SQIVND (reference sequence). Regarding this clone: The antigen is not known.

60 Vbeta and 13 Jbeta primers were used in PCR. Sequencing used immunoSEQ multiplex PCR; TCRdb keeps in-frame clones, though not all of them. The sample has roughly 120,000 clones, less than 80% seen once. The chain is built from TRBV19 and TRBJ1-1; tentative D call: TRBD1 (5 bases). The sequenced material came from PBMCs. The source of this sequence is a man aged 50 or older in good health and CMV-seronegative. CDR3 sequence: CASISGGDWGTEAFF. The CDR3 DNA is TGTGCCAGTATTTCGGGGGGGGACTGGGGCACTGAAGCTTTCTTT.